These 26 T cell receptor beta chains share one sample of origin, sequenced in a study of shared clonotypes between healthy human individuals. Clones were sequenced by immunoSEQ multiplex PCR, and TCRdb holds only the in-frame ones, with some missing. The data contain approximately 180,000 clones, around 93% of them singletons. Sequencing was done on a sample of naive CD4+ T cells sorted from blood. Stated subset: CD45RA+ positively selected. These receptors were obtained from a woman aged 30 to 39 in good health.

The rearrangement uses TRBV18 and TRBJ2-3; no clear D. This CDR3 is built from 15 residues. The ends were cut back, 3 bases at V and 0 bases at J, with 10 bases in the middle. CDR1 KGHSH and CDR2 LQKENI come from the germline V gene. The chain's CDR3 is CASSPKKLSTDTQYF. The DNA for the CDR3 is TGTGCCAGCTCACCGAAGAAGCTTAGCACAGATACGCAGTATTTT.

The chain uses TRBV6-5 and TRBJ1-3; D ambiguous. There are 15 residues in the CDR3. With 4 bases removed from V and 5 bases from J, the gap between germline ends came to 15 bases. The V gene's germline CDR1 is MNHEY and CDR2 SVGAGI. The CDR3: CASSSSYAERNTIYF. The CDR3 bases are TGTGCCAGCAGTTCCTCCTACGCAGAAAGAAACACCATATATTTT.

Comments on this clone: A junction boundary mismatches the germline segment, possibly from a read error. The rearrangement links TRBV7-8 to TRBJ1-2, with D possibly TRBD1 on 6 matching bases. Looked up from germline, CDR1 is SGHVS and CDR2 is FQNEAQ. This CDR3 spans 15 amino acids. Here the CDR3 DNA reads TGTGCCGGCAGCCCATCCCCGGGGGACATCTATGGCTACACCTTC. Translating gives CAGSPSPGDIYGYTF. The full variable domain, in which reference TRBV7-8 and TRBJ1-2 provide the parts outside the CDR3, is GAGVSQSPRYKVAKRGQDVALRCDPISGHVSLFWYQQALGQGPEFLTYFQNEAQLDKSGLPSDRFFAERPEGSVSTLKIQRTQQEDSAVYLCAGSPSPGDIYGYTFGSGTRLTVV.

This clone was observed a single time. The chain is built from TRBV4-1 and TRBJ2-2, with 9 bases identical to TRBD2. Germline CDR1 MGHRA, CDR2 YSYEKL. Trimming cost V 3 bases and J 3 bases; bases outside gene matches: 2. The CDR3 spans 15 residues. The CDR3 nucleotides are TGCGCCAGCAGCCAGGCGGGAGGGCACACCGGGGAGCTGTTTTTT. It codes for CASSQAGGHTGELFF.

A word on this clone: One end of the junction is discordant with germline, which a read error may explain. This sequence joins TRBV5-4 and TRBJ2-7, with 9 positions matching TRBD2. Germline lookup yields CDR1 SGHNT and CDR2 YYREEE (reference sequence). The CDR3 covers 15 residues. CDR3 sequence reads: CASGFPTLAGKEQYF. CDR3 coding DNA: TGTGCCAGCGGCTTCCCAACTCTAGCGGGAAAGGAGCAGTACTTC. Full variable domain (rest looked up from reference TRBV5-4 and TRBJ2-7): ETGVTQSPTHLIKTRGQQVTLRCSSQSGHNTVSWYQQALGQGPQFIFQYYREEENGRGNFPPRFSGLQFPNYSSELNVNALELDDSALYLCASGFPTLAGKEQYFGPGTRLTVT.

DNA for the CDR3: TGCGCCAGCAGCGTCAGGGTCTTCCCAGATACGCAGTATTTT. Its protein product is CASSVRVFPDTQYF. The rearrangement links TRBV4-1 to TRBJ2-3; maybe TRBD1 (5 bases). V gave up 5 bases and J gave up 4 bases, with 13 bases separating them. The CDR3 spans 14 residues. Germline lookup yields CDR1 MGHRA and CDR2 YSYEKL.

The V call is TRBV19, the J call TRBJ2-7, with TRBD2 identical over 13 bases. V lost 4 bases, J lost 2 bases, and 5 bases stayed unmatched. Germline lookup yields CDR1 LNHDA and CDR2 SQIVND (reference sequence). This CDR3 has 16 residues. CDR3 in DNA: TGTGCCAGTAGTACAGGACTAGCGGGAGTTCCCTACGAGCAGTACTTC. It codes for CASSTGLAGVPYEQYF.

The gene calls are TRBV18 and TRBJ1-5, with no clear D. This CDR3 contains 13 residues. In germline, CDR1 is KGHSH, CDR2 LQKENI. V was cut by 6 bases and J by 5 bases, with 11 bases left in between. CDR3 in amino acids: CASSLGRDQPQHF. CDR3 coding DNA: TGTGCCAGCTCCCTCGGAAGAGATCAGCCCCAGCATTTT. Full variable domain (rest looked up from reference TRBV18 and TRBJ1-5): NAGVMQNPRHLVRRRGQEARLRCSPMKGHSHVYWYRQLPEEGLKFMVYLQKENIIDESGMPKERFSAEFPKEGPSILRIQQVVRGDSAAYFCASSLGRDQPQHFGDGTRLSIL.

The chain recombines TRBV6-6 with TRBJ2-7; 10 bases align to TRBD1. Germline-derived CDR1 and CDR2 are MNHNY and SVGAGI (reference sequence). The CDR3 covers 16 residues. V shed 6 bases, J shed 0 bases, and the junction held 8 bases outside the gene matches. CDR3 in amino acids: CASSRTTGGDSYEQYF. The CDR3 nucleotides are TGTGCCAGCAGCCGTACGACAGGGGGCGACTCCTACGAGCAGTACTTC.

In this sample, this clone turned up once. This sample includes further DNA sequences coding for the same CDR3. The chain carries TRBV6-5 and TRBJ1-5, with unresolved D. CDR1 MNHEY and CDR2 SVGAGI come from the germline V gene. CDR3 length: 14 amino acids. The V end lost 6 bases, the J end lost 2 bases, and 11 bases lay between the germline ends. The CDR3 spells CASSSGGGNQPQHF. The CDR3 nucleotides are TGTGCCAGCAGCTCCGGCGGAGGCAATCAGCCCCAGCATTTT.

This clone was detected only once. The rearrangement joins TRBV25-1 to TRBJ2-1; 14 bases are a match to TRBD2. V dropped 2 bases and J dropped 3; count of bases not matched to a gene: 6. This CDR3 contains 18 residues. CDR1 is MGHDK and CDR2 is SYGVNS in the germline V gene. DNA for the CDR3: TGTGCCAGCAGTGAACCCCGACTAGCGGGAGGGAACTACAATGAGCAGTTCTTC. This sequence encodes CASSEPRLAGGNYNEQFF.

The chain couples TRBV6-5 to TRBJ2-7; 7 positions match TRBD1. V was pared by 6 bases and J by 0 bases, with 5 bases of the junction left unmatched. This CDR3 comprises 14 residues. The germline V gene encodes CDR1 MNHEY and CDR2 SVGAGI. This chain's CDR3 is CASSQQGTSYEQYF. The CDR3, as DNA: TGTGCCAGCAGCCAACAGGGGACCTCCTACGAGCAGTACTTC.

V and J are TRBV7-3 and TRBJ2-5; D unclear. This CDR3 has 13 amino acids. With 1 base removed from V and 5 bases from J, the gap between germline ends came to 8 bases. Germline CDR1 reads SGHTA; CDR2 reads FQGTGA. The CDR3: CASSLSSYETQYF. CDR3 DNA: TGTGCCAGCAGCTTAAGCAGTTATGAGACCCAGTACTTC.

The rearrangement links TRBV18 to TRBJ1-1, with 9 nucleotides matching TRBD1. This CDR3 spans 16 amino acids. J was trimmed by 4 bases and V by 6 bases; bases with no gene match: 12. Germline CDR1 reads KGHSH; CDR2 reads LQKENI. The CDR3 loop reads CASSQQGAGGLTEAFF. CDR3 sequence (DNA): TGTGCCAGCTCTCAACAGGGGGCCGGGGGGCTCACTGAAGCTTTCTTT. The entire variable domain, with the rest obtained from reference TRBV18 and TRBJ1-1, is as follows: NAGVMQNPRHLVRRRGQEARLRCSPMKGHSHVYWYRQLPEEGLKFMVYLQKENIIDESGMPKERFSAEFPKEGPSILRIQQVVRGDSAAYFCASSQQGAGGLTEAFFGQGTRLTVV.

CDR3 protein: CASSLGAGPDNEQFF. DNA of the CDR3: TGCGCCAGCAGCTTGGGAGCGGGGCCAGACAATGAGCAGTTCTTC. The V call is TRBV5-1, the J call TRBJ2-1; 7 bases align to TRBD2. The CDR3 covers 15 residues. Germline CDR1 is SGHRS and CDR2 is YFSETQ. J gave up 5 bases and V 0 bases, and 5 bases lay outside the gene matches.

V and J are TRBV7-3 and TRBJ2-1, with D tentatively TRBD2 (6 bases). The V and J ends lost 0 bases and 7 bases respectively, with 16 bases between them. Germline CDR1 reads SGHTA; CDR2 reads FQGTGA. This CDR3 has 16 amino acids. This CDR3 reads CASSLTSSTSSNEQFF. For the CDR3, the DNA is TGTGCCAGCAGCTTAACTTCCTCCACTAGCTCAAATGAGCAGTTCTTC.

CDR3 nucleotide sequence: TGTGCCAGCAGTCTTTGGGCTCGGGAGTTCTACGAGCAGTACTTC. This translates into CASSLWAREFYEQYF. The chain joins TRBV28 to TRBJ2-7, with a possible D match to TRBD2 (6 bases). The length of the CDR3 is 15 residues. Germline V gene data show CDR1 as MDHEN and CDR2 as SYDVKM. The V gene lost 5 bases and the J gene lost 3 bases, with 17 bases spanning the gap.

This clone has more than one count but fewer than ten. Other DNA sequences in this sample translate to the same CDR3. V gene TRBV7-9 combines with J gene TRBJ2-7, with unresolved D. The V end was cut by 6 bases, the J end by 6 bases, with 9 bases between. Germline CDR1 is SEHNR and CDR2 is FQNEAQ (reference sequence). This CDR3 region has 11 residues. Here the CDR3 DNA reads TGTGCCAGCAGTCTAGGACGCGAGCAGTACTTC. Protein sequence: CASSLGREQYF.

The chain recombines TRBV7-6 with TRBJ1-5; D is unclear. In germline, CDR1 is SGHVS, CDR2 FNYEAQ. Trimming cost V 2 bases and J 0 bases, with 2 bases left between them. The CDR3 contains 13 residues. CDR3 DNA: TGTGCCAGCAGCTTATTTAGCAATCAGCCCCAGCATTTT. It encodes CASSLFSNQPQHF.

V and J are TRBV11-2 and TRBJ2-7; 8 positions agree with TRBD1. Germline CDR1 reads SGHAT; CDR2 reads FQNNGV. V shed 6 bases, J shed 2 bases, and the junction held 12 bases outside the gene matches. The CDR3 has 16 amino acids. The CDR3 nucleotides read TGTGCCAGCAGGCCAGTCGGGACAGGTGGCGCCTACGAGCAGTACTTC. This translates into CASRPVGTGGAYEQYF.

J is TRBJ1-6 and V is TRBV18; D not resolved. Between the trimmed V and J ends, which lost 0 bases and 7 bases, there was a span of 4 bases. This CDR3 contains 13 residues. Germline values: CDR1 KGHSH, CDR2 LQKENI. The CDR3 loop is CASSPPENSPLHF. CDR3 DNA sequence: TGTGCCAGCTCACCACCGGAGAATTCACCCCTCCACTTT.

The chain is built from TRBV6-4 and TRBJ1-1, with a possible D match to TRBD1 (5 bases). The germline CDR1 and CDR2 sequences are MRHNA and SNTAGT. With 5 bases removed from V and 2 bases from J, the gap between germline ends came to 9 bases. CDR3 length equals 13 residues. Written as DNA, the CDR3 is TGTGCCAGCAGTTGGGACGGAAACACTGAAGCTTTCTTT. Translating gives CASSWDGNTEAFF.

The chain links TRBV28 to TRBJ2-5; no firm D call. The J call is in doubt because the DNA end fits TRBJ2-7 better. Germline V gives CDR1 MDHEN, CDR2 SYDVKM. The CDR3 is made up of 12 amino acids. The CDR3 sequence: CASSFGLYEQYF. The CDR3 coding sequence is TGTGCCAGCAGTTTTGGGCTTTACGAGCAGTACTTC.

The genes are TRBV27 and TRBJ1-1, with unresolved D. Trimming removed 3 bases at V and 5 bases at J, with 13 bases between. CDR3 size: 14 residues. Germline V gives CDR1 MNHEY, CDR2 SMNVEV (reference sequence). The CDR3 is CASSFWGRGTEAFF. Here the CDR3 DNA reads TGTGCCAGCAGTTTCTGGGGAAGAGGGACTGAAGCTTTCTTT.

This clone was picked up one time. The V gene is TRBV11-2, the J gene TRBJ2-7; D is perhaps TRBD1 (6 bases). Germline V gives CDR1 SGHAT, CDR2 FQNNGV. V was clipped by 5 bases and J by 3 bases, with 11 bases between them. CDR3 size: 13 residues. DNA of the CDR3: TGTGCCAGCAGCAGAGGGACACTCTACGAGCAGTACTTC. Its protein is CASSRGTLYEQYF.

The chain recombines TRBV6-1 with TRBJ1-2; no clear D. The CDR3 covers 14 residues. Germline V CDR1 and CDR2: MNHNS, SASEGT. V lost 7 bases to trimming and J lost 1 base, with 13 bases between them. CDR3 bases: TGTGCCAGCAATTTGGTGCCGGGTAACTATGGCTACACCTTC. This gives the protein CASNLVPGNYGYTF.